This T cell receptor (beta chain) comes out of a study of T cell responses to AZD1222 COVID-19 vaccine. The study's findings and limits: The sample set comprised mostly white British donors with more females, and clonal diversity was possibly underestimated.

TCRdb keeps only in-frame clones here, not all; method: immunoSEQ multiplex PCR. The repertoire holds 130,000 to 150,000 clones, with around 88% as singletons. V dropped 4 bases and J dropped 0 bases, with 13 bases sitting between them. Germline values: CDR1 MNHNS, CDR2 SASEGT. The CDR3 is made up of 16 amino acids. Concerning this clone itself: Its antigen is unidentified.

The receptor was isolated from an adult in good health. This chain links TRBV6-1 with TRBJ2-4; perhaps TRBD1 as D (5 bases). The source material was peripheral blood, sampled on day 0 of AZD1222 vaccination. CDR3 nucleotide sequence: TGTGCCAGCAGTGCTCAGGGTGCACTAGCCAAAAACATTCAGTACTTC. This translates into CASSAQGALAKNIQYF.